The clone carrying this T cell receptor (beta chain) turned up a few times. Its specificity is not known. This specimen belongs to a study of regulatory T cells in long-lasting Graves disease. On the study more broadly: For under 3 months, newly diagnosed Graves' patients had been taking antithyroid drugs.

Documented time point: newly diagnosed GD, antithyroid drugs for less than 3 months. There was RNA extracted from PBMCs, and the TCR library was made from it. Tubes containing EDTA received roughly 8.8 milliliters of drawn peripheral blood. Arm-PCR of CDR3 regions and iRepertoire HTBI primers were used to build TCR beta libraries. One entry per CDR3 protein results from TCRdb running MiXCR on the multiplex PCR reads. The repertoire includes approximately 350,000 distinct CDR3 sequences, about 11% of them detected once, and 18% sits in the top ten. Study-wide results and limits: There was favoring of TRBV28, TRBJ1-2 and TRBJ2-5 in persistent disease.

CDR3 length: 17 amino acids. Germline V gives CDR1 KGHSH, CDR2 LQKENI. The ends lost 0 bases at V and 3 bases at J; junction bases unmatched: 8. The data were also submitted as part of a second study, on T cells in Graves' hyperthyroidism and ophthalmopathy. According to that study: Most thyroid clonotypes with frequency above 0.001 were detected in blood.

The input for sequencing was peripheral blood mononuclear cells (PBMCs), taken at new diagnosis, from a patient treated with antithyroid drugs. This chain links TRBV18 with TRBJ2-1, with 7 positions matching TRBD2. This clonotype was obtained from a woman younger than 30 with Graves disease. The CDR3 DNA follows: TGTGCCAGCTCACCACCTCTTAGCGGGCCGTTCTACAATGAGCAGTTCTTC. It translates to CASSPPLSGPFYNEQFF.